These 4 T cell receptor beta chains were sequenced from one sample in a study of blood T cell repertoires in COVID-19. Assay used: immunoSEQ multiplex PCR; TCRdb lists only in-frame clones, some missing. In the table there are 300,000 to 400,000 clones, roughly 88% of which are singletons. Sequenced sample: peripheral blood. These receptors were taken from a woman aged 45 to 65 with active or convalescent COVID-19.

The rearrangement links TRBV19 to TRBJ2-7, with D tentatively TRBD1 (5 bases). Between the trimmed V and J ends, which lost 3 bases and 5 bases, there was a span of 11 bases. This CDR3 has 13 amino acids. CDR1 and CDR2 from the germline V gene are LNHDA and SQIVND (reference sequence). The CDR3 nucleotides are TGTGCCAGTAGTATCCAGGGTCTGAACGAGCAGTACTTC. Its protein is CASSIQGLNEQYF.

This sequence joins TRBV19 and TRBJ1-2; a possible D gene is TRBD1 (5 bases). CDR1 is LNHDA and CDR2 is SQIVND in the germline V gene (reference sequence). The CDR3 loop spans 16 amino acids. Trimming took 7 bases from V and 4 from J, leaving 22 bases between them. The CDR3 loop reads CASTLLGEVKTYGYTF. The CDR3 nucleotides are TGTGCCAGTACCCTGCTAGGGGAGGTCAAGACCTATGGCTACACCTTC. The complete variable domain, with remaining parts taken from reference TRBV19 and TRBJ1-2, reads DGGITQSPKYLFRKEGQNVTLSCEQNLNHDAMYWYRQDPGQGLRLIYYSQIVNDFQKGDIAEGYSVSREKKESFPLTVTSAQKNPTAFYLCASTLLGEVKTYGYTFGSGTRLTVV.

The V and J genes are TRBV12-1 and TRBJ1-1; TRBD1, the table's D call, lacks a check against the DNA. TRBV12-1 is labeled a pseudogene. This CDR3 has 16 amino acids. CDR3 nucleotides: TGTGCCAGCAGCTTTCTGGGACAGGGGGCTGTGACTGAAGCTTTCTTT. It translates to CASSFLGQGAVTEAFF.

CDR3 DNA: TGTGCCAGCAGGTCGGGACAGGGGGCTGGTGAGCAGTACTTC. This translates into CASRSGQGAGEQYF. The V and J genes are TRBV13 and TRBJ2-7, with TRBD1 identical over 12 bases. CDR3 length: 14 amino acids. V gave up 6 bases and J gave up 7 bases; unmatched junction bases: 7. Germline lookup yields CDR1 PRHDT and CDR2 FYEKMQ (reference sequence).